One and the same sample provided the 10 T cell receptor beta chains below, sequenced in a study of OX40 agonist ivuxolimab in advanced cancers. Sequencing used immunoSEQ multiplex PCR; TCRdb keeps in-frame clones, though not all of them. In the table there are over 30,000 clones, around 82% of which are singletons. The material sequenced was CD4+ or CD8+ T cells sorted from blood, taken in a trial of the OX40 agonist ivuxolimab. Every receptor here comes from an adult with an advanced solid tumor such as melanoma, head and neck, liver or kidney cancer.

As DNA, the CDR3 is TGTGCCAGCAGCCCCGACCCGCAAGAGACCCAGTACTTC. It yields the protein CASSPDPQETQYF. The chain is built from TRBV28 and TRBJ2-5; no clear D. V was clipped by 6 bases and J by 2 bases, with 10 bases between them. CDR3 size: 13 residues. Germline CDR1 and CDR2: MDHEN and SYDVKM. Together with reference TRBV28 and TRBJ2-5, the CDR3 gives the full variable domain: DVKVTQSSRYLVKRTGEKVFLECVQDMDHENMFWYRQDPGLGLRLIYFSYDVKMKEKGDIPEGYSVSREKKERFSLILESASTNQTSMYLCASSPDPQETQYFGPGTRLLVL.

This clone occurred a few times. This chain uses TRBV4-2 with TRBJ1-1; D is ambiguous. V was shortened by 1 base and J by 1 base, with 7 bases between the two germline ends. The CDR3 covers 14 residues. The germline CDR1 and CDR2 sequences are LGHNA and YNFKEQ. CDR3 protein: CASSQGVPNTEAFF. As DNA, the CDR3 is TGTGCCAGCAGCCAAGGGGTCCCGAACACTGAAGCTTTCTTT.

V gene TRBV6-5 combines with J gene TRBJ1-2, with D unclear. Trimming took 5 bases from V and 8 from J, leaving 9 bases between them. Germline loops: CDR1 MNHEY, CDR2 SVGAGI. The CDR3 is made up of 11 amino acids. CDR3 protein: CASSEFMGYTF. The CDR3 nucleotides read TGTGCCAGCAGTGAATTTATGGGCTACACCTTC.

The CDR3, as DNA: TGTGCCAGCAGTGAGACTAGCGGGACGGTCGGGGAGCTGTTTTTT. It is translated as CASSETSGTVGELFF. V usage is TRBV9 and J usage is TRBJ2-2, with TRBD2 identical over 11 bases. The V segment lost 5 bases and the J segment 7 bases; nucleotides outside the gene matches: 7. Germline CDR1 is SGDLS and CDR2 is YYNGEE. The CDR3 is 15 amino acids.

This chain links TRBV23-1 with TRBJ2-7; 11 nucleotides agree with TRBD2. TRBV23-1 is reported as an ORF; its role is uncertain. Unmatched junction bases numbered 5, after V lost 0 bases and J lost 4 bases. The CDR3 runs to 16 residues. The CDR3 reads CASSQSSASGRYEQYF. The CDR3 DNA follows: TGCGCCAGCAGTCAATCTTCGGCTAGCGGGAGGTACGAGCAGTACTTC.

This clone has only a few counts. The V call is TRBV19, the J call TRBJ1-1, with D perhaps TRBD1 (5 bases). CDR1 is LNHDA and CDR2 is SQIVND in the germline V gene (reference sequence). The CDR3 extends over 14 amino acids. Trimming shortened V by 8 bases and J by 7 bases, and 20 bases separated the two germline ends. The CDR3 loop reads CASLTTRAGVEAFF. The CDR3 nucleotides are TGTGCCAGTCTTACGACACGGGCGGGGGTTGAAGCTTTCTTT. Filled out from reference TRBV19 and TRBJ1-1, the complete variable domain reads DGGITQSPKYLFRKEGQNVTLSCEQNLNHDAMYWYRQDPGQGLRLIYYSQIVNDFQKGDIAEGYSVSREKKESFPLTVTSAQKNPTAFYLCASLTTRAGVEAFFGQGTRLTVV.

V and J are TRBV13 and TRBJ2-7, with D possibly being TRBD2 (7 bases). Germline V gene lookup returns CDR1 PRHDT and CDR2 FYEKMQ (reference sequence). The CDR3 totals 12 residues. Trimming stripped 5 bases from V and 9 bases from J, with 14 bases between. The DNA for the CDR3 is TGTGCCAGCAGCCGCCCGGGGGGCGTGCAGTACTTC. Its protein is CASSRPGGVQYF.

This sequence joins TRBV6-1 and TRBJ1-6, with D unclear. The CDR3 covers 13 residues. Trimming removed 7 bases at V and 7 bases at J, with 11 bases between. Germline V CDR1 and CDR2: MNHNS, SASEGT. CDR3 amino acids: CASTLGENSPLHF. The CDR3 region has the DNA TGTGCCAGCACTCTAGGTGAGAATTCACCCCTCCACTTT.

This chain connects TRBV6-5 to TRBJ1-2; D gene ambiguous. CDR3 length: 13 residues. Germline CDR1 MNHEY, CDR2 SVGAGI. With 1 base removed from V and 2 bases from J, the gap between germline ends came to 5 bases. The CDR3, as DNA: TGTGCCAGCAGTTACTACCCAAACTATGGCTACACCTTC. Its translation is CASSYYPNYGYTF.

CDR3 bases: TGTGCCAGCAGGGGAAACGTAGGAGGGGACAGGGCCTACGAGCAGTACTTC. It is translated as CASRGNVGGDRAYEQYF. The V and J genes are TRBV28 and TRBJ2-7; 9 bases align to TRBD1. V lost 6 bases, J lost 2 bases, and 14 bases stayed unmatched. CDR1 MDHEN and CDR2 SYDVKM come from the germline V gene. This CDR3 has 17 residues. The whole variable domain, remainder taken from reference TRBV28 and TRBJ2-7, is DVKVTQSSRYLVKRTGEKVFLECVQDMDHENMFWYRQDPGLGLRLIYFSYDVKMKEKGDIPEGYSVSREKKERFSLILESASTNQTSMYLCASRGNVGGDRAYEQYFGPGTRLTVT.